This note documents a single T cell receptor (beta chain) sequence. These data originate in a study of control samples from healthy donors and cancer patients. TCRdb's table, derived via immunoSEQ multiplex PCR, lists solely in-frame clones and lacks some. Of some 67,000 clones detected, about 87% appear once; the ten largest clones hold around 2.3%. With 5 bases clipped from V and 2 bases from J, the junction kept 2 bases outside the gene matches. The CDR3 totals 13 residues. CDR1 and CDR2 (germline): SGHAT, FQDESV (reference sequence). Sequencing was carried out using PBMCs. The rearrangement uses TRBV11-1 and TRBJ1-2, with 7 bases identical to TRBD1. This TCR derives from a woman in her forties or fifties with head and neck cancer. The CDR3 DNA sequence: TGTGCCAGCAGCCCACAGGGGAACTATGGCTACACCTTC. It codes for CASSPQGNYGYTF.